This TCR beta chain is from a study of T-cell memory formation after mild COVID-19 (dated by TCRdb to the early 2020s). For the study in its entirety: TCR sequence clusters from the two donors were found to be largely donor specific. Longitudinal TCRalpha and TCRbeta repertoire sequencing tracked T-cell clones expanding and contracting after mild COVID-19 in two donors. Two young, previously healthy adult volunteers, one female and one male, were included in the cohort.

Ficoll-Paque density gradient centrifugation was the method used to isolate PBMCs. This clonotype has only one observation. Its cognate antigen has yet to be identified. The CDR3 end shows no conserved phenylalanine or tryptophan, and so a read error is likely. Data came from an Illumina NovaSeq 6000. Using 5'RACE with constant-segment primers, TCRalpha and TCRbeta cDNA libraries were constructed, with sample barcodes and unique molecular identifiers added in the process. RNA was extracted from every sample with Trizol reagent. Amplification of the libraries took two PCR steps, and the second step added a second sample barcode plus Illumina TruSeq adapters. Libraries were sequenced on an Illumina NovaSeq with 2 x 150 bp paired-end reads. Per the source publication's procedure: Demultiplexing of reads and collapsing into UMI-guided consensus sequences were performed with migec v1.2.7. Using mixcr v2.1.11, the UMI consensuses were aligned to TRA and TRB V and J templates and assembled into clonotypes. A clonotype was counted as expanded or contracted only if both edgeR and NoisET called the change significant, with noise models trained on biological replicates. For edgeR calls, the thresholds were a false discovery rate-adjusted p below 0.01 and a log2 fold-change of 1. As an exploratory analysis of dynamics, PCA with hierarchical clustering was applied to max-normalized trajectories of the 1000 most abundant clonotypes. Each responding clone was given a CD4 or CD8 phenotype based on the CD4+ and CD8+ repertoires, which had been sequenced separately. The raw public reads went through TCRdb reprocessing: fastp at Q25, MiXCR clone calling, in-frame beta chains kept. Rows with one shared CDR3 protein collapse into an entry with the most common genes and DNA. It is TCRdb's table, rather than the study itself, that gives the V and J calls and clone size. The sample data list hundreds of thousands of distinct CDR3 sequences, and about a sixth of these were observed just once. 20% to 25% of the sample goes to the ten largest clones.

V was cut back by 11 bases and J by 5 bases, leaving a gap of 12 bases between them. The germline V gene sets CDR1 to SGHTA and CDR2 to FQGNSA. The CDR3 totals 11 residues, both ends included. Of all the DNA, just the CDR3 is kept, 33 bases in frame from base 1. The study at large found these results: SARS-CoV-2 specificity of the second-wave clones peaking on day 37 was not confirmed. The study covered only a couple of mild cases, and larger cohorts including severe cases with pre-infection samples were considered necessary. Clones contracting from day 15 to 85 had balanced CD4/CD8 phenotypes, while a second wave expanding from day 15 to 37 was biased towards CD4+. Some responding clones were detected in pre-infection memory, suggesting pre-existing cross-reactive memory T cells joined the SARS-CoV-2 response. Contracting CD4+ clones were found mainly in CM and EM memory subsets, while CD8+ clones were enriched in EMRA.

The chain was built from TRBV7-2 and TRBJ2-5, with the D gene uncertain. The sequence came from a young man who had mild COVID-19 (a few samples of this study predate the infection). The sample titles of this study are shuffled in the database, so cell type and time point are left out; the donor was told from shared clones. The specimen was PBMCs or a T cell subset sorted from them (not recorded which). The CDR3 region: CAVRQYETQYY. The nucleotide sequence reads TGTGCCGTTCGGCAGTATGAGACCCAGTACTAC.